This T cell receptor beta chain appears in the sequencing data of a study of blood T cells in healthy people across ages. Study-wide results and caveats: A strong correlation was found between TCR beta diversity and the percentage of naive T cells.

Then a second PCR, running roughly 7 to 11 cycles, was carried out with a sample-barcoded 5' primer and a J-beta primer mix. No fewer than 2.5 million CDR3-containing paired-end reads came from each sample. In TCRdb, the 5' RACE reads were re-called with MiXCR into one record per CDR3 protein. The sample includes about 1.5 million distinct CDR3 sequences, 35% to 45% seen only once; the top ten take about 4%. V was shortened by 5 bases and J by 7 bases, with 8 bases between the two germline ends. The length of the CDR3 is 11 residues. Per the germline V gene, CDR1 is SGHNT and CDR2 is YENEEA. About this clonotype itself: The antigen is not known.

Sequenced sample: blood. The rearrangement links TRBV11-3 to TRBJ1-2; D call uncertain. This TCR derives from a woman between 18 and 29 years old in good health. CDR3 sequence: CASSGSGGYTF. The CDR3 nucleotides read TGTGCCAGCAGCGGGTCGGGTGGCTACACCTTC.